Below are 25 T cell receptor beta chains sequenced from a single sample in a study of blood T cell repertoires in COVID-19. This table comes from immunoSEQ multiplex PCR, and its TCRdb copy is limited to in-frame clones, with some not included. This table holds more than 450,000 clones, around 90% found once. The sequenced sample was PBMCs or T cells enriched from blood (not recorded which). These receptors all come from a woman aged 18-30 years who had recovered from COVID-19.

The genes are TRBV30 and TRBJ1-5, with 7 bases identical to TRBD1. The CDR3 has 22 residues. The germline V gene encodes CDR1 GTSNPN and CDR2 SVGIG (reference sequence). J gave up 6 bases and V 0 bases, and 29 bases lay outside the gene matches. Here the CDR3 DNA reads TGTGCCTGGAGTGTACTGTTAGATGGACAGGTTGGTTTGTGTCGGGGAGCTCAGCCCCAGCATTTT. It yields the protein CAWSVLLDGQVGLCRGAQPQHF. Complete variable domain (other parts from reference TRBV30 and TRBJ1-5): SQTIHQWPATLVQPVGSPLSLECTVEGTSNPNLYWYRQAAGRGLQLLFYSVGIGQISSEVPQNLSASRPQDRQFILSSKKLLLSDSGFYLCAWSVLLDGQVGLCRGAQPQHFGDGTRLSIL.

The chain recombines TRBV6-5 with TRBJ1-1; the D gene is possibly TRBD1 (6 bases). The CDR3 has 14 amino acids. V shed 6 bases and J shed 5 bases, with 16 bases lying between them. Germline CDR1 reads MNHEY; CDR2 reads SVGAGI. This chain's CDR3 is CASRPLGARTEAFF. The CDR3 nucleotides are TGTGCCAGCAGGCCCCTGGGGGCGAGGACTGAAGCTTTCTTT.

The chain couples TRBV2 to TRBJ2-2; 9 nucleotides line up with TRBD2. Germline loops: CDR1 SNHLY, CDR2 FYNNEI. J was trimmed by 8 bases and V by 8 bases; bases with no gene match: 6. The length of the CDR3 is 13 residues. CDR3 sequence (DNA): TGTGCCAGCTCATATCTAGCGGGGGGGGAGCTGTTTTTT. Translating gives CASSYLAGGELFF.

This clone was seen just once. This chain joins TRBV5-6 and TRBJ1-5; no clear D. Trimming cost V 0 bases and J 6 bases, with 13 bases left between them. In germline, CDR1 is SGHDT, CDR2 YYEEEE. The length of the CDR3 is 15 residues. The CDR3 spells CASSLGREWRQPQHF. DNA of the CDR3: TGTGCCAGCAGCTTGGGAAGGGAGTGGCGTCAGCCCCAGCATTTT.

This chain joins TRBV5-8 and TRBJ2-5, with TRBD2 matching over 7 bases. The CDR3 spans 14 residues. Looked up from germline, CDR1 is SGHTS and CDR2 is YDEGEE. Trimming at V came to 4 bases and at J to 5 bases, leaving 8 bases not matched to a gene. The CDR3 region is CASSHGEGYETQYF. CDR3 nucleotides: TGTGCCAGCAGCCACGGGGAGGGGTACGAGACCCAGTACTTC. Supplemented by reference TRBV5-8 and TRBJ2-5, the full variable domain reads EAGVTQSPTHLIKTRGQQATLRCSPISGHTSVYWYQQALGLGLQFLLWYDEGEERNRGNFPPRFSGRQFPNYSSELNVNALELEDSALYLCASSHGEGYETQYFGPGTRLLVL.

The CDR3 loop is CASAKTGLNEKLFF. The CDR3, as DNA: TGTGCTAGTGCCAAGACAGGGCTTAATGAAAAACTGTTTTTT. This rearrangement joins TRBV12-5 to TRBJ1-4, with 7 bases aligning to TRBD1. Germline CDR1 reads LGHNT; CDR2 reads FRNRAP. The ends lost 7 bases at V and 4 bases at J; junction bases unmatched: 6. This CDR3 has 14 amino acids.

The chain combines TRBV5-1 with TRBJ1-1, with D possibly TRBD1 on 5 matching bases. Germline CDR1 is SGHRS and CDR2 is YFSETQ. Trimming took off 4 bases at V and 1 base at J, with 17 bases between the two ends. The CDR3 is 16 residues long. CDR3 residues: CASSPWGREGNTEAFF. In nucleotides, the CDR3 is TGCGCCAGCAGCCCCTGGGGACGGGAGGGGAACACTGAAGCTTTCTTT.

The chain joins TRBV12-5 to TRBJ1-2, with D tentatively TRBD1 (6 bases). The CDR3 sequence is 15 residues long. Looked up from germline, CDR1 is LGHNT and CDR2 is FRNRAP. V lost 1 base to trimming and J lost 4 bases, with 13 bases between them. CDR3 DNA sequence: TGTGCTAGTGGTTTGGGGCCAGGGGTCTCCTATGGCTACACCTTC. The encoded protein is CASGLGPGVSYGYTF.

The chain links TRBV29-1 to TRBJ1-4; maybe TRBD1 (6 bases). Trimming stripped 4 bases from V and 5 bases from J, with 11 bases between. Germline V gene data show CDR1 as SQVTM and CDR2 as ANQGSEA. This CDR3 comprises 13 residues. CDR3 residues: CSVGTAINEKLFF. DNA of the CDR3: TGCAGCGTTGGGACAGCAATAAATGAAAAACTGTTTTTT.

CDR3 sequence reads: CASSLAGGGTGELFF. CDR3 DNA sequence: TGTGCCAGCAGCTTGGCAGGGGGAGGCACCGGGGAGCTGTTTTTT. The chain uses TRBV11-2 and TRBJ2-2; possibly TRBD1 for D (7 bases). Germline CDR1 SGHAT, CDR2 FQNNGV. V gave up 3 bases and J gave up 4 bases, with 12 bases separating them. The CDR3 length is 15 residues.

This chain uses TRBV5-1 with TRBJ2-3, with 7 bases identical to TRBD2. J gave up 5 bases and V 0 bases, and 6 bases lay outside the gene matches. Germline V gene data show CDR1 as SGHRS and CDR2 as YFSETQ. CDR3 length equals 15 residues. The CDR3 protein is CASSLVSGEGDTQYF. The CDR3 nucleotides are TGCGCCAGCAGCTTGGTTTCGGGGGAGGGAGATACGCAGTATTTT.

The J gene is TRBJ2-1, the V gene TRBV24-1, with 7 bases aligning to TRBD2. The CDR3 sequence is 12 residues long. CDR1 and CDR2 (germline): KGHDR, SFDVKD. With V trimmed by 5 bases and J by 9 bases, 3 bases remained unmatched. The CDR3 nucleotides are TGTGCCACCAGTGGCGGGGGAGGTGAGCAGTTCTTC. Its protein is CATSGGGGEQFF.

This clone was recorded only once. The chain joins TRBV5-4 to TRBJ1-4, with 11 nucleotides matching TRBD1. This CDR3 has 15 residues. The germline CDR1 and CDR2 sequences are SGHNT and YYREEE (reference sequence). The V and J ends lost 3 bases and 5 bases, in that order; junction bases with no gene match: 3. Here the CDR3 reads CASSWGQGGNEKLFF. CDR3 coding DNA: TGTGCCAGCAGCTGGGGACAGGGGGGAAATGAAAAACTGTTTTTT.

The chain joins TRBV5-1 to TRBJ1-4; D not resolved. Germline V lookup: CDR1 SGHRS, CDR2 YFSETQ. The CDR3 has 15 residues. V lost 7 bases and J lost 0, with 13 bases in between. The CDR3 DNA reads TGCGCCAGCTCCCGGAGGGATGCAACTAATGAAAAACTGTTTTTT. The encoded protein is CASSRRDATNEKLFF.

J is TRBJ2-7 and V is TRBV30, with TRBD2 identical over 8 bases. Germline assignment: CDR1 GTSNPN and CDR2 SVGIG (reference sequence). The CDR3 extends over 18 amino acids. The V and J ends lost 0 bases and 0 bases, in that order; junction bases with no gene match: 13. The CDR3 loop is CAWSVWPPSGGYSYEQYF. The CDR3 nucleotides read TGTGCCTGGAGTGTATGGCCCCCCAGCGGGGGTTACTCCTACGAGCAGTACTTC.

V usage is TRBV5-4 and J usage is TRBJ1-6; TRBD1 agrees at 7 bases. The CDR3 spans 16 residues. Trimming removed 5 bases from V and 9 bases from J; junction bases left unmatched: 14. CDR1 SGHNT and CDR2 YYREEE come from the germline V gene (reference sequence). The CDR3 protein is CASREKTGVLSSPLHF. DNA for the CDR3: TGTGCCAGCAGAGAAAAAACAGGGGTTCTAAGTTCACCCCTCCACTTT.

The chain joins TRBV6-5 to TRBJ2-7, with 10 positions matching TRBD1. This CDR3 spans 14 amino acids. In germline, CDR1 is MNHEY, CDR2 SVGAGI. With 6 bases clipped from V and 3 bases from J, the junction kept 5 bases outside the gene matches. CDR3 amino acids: CASSRGTGDYEQYF. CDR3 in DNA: TGTGCCAGCAGCCGAGGGACAGGGGACTACGAGCAGTACTTC.

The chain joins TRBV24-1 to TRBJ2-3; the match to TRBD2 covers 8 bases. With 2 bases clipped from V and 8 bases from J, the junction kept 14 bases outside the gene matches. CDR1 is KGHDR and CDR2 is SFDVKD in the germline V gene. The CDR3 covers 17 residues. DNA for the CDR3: TGTGCCACCAGTGATTGGAGTAGCGGGGAGACATGGGGTACGCAGTATTTT. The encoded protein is CATSDWSSGETWGTQYF.

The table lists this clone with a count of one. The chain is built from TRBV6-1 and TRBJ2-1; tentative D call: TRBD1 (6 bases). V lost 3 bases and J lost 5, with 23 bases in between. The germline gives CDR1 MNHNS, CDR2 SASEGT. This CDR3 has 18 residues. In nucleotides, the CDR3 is TGTGCCAGCAGTGATAGGGGACAACAAATGGGTAGAGACAATGAGCAGTTCTTC. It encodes CASSDRGQQMGRDNEQFF.

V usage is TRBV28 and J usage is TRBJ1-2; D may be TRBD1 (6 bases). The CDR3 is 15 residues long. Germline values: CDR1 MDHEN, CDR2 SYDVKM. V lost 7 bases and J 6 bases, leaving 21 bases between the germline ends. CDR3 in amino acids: CASIPLGTLVDGYTF. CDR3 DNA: TGTGCCAGCATACCCTTAGGGACATTGGTCGATGGCTACACCTTC.

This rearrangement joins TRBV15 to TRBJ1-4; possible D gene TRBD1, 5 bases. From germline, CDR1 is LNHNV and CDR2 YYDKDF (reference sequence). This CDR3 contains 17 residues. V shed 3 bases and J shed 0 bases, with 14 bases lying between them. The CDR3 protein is CATSRGGDPATNEKLFF. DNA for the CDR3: TGTGCCACCAGCAGGGGGGGGGACCCAGCAACTAATGAAAAACTGTTTTTT. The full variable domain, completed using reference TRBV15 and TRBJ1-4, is DAMVIQNPRYQVTQFGKPVTLSCSQTLNHNVMYWYQQKSSQAPKLLFHYYDKDFNNEADTPDNFQSRRPNTSFCFLDIRSPGLGDTAMYLCATSRGGDPATNEKLFFGSGTQLSVL.

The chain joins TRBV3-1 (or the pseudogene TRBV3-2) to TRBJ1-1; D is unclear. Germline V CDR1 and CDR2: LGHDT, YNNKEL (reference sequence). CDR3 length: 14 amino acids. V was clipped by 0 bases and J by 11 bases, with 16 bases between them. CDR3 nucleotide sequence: TGTGCCAGCAGCCAAGATTCAATTGATAGTTCTGCTTTCTTT. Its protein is CASSQDSIDSSAFF.

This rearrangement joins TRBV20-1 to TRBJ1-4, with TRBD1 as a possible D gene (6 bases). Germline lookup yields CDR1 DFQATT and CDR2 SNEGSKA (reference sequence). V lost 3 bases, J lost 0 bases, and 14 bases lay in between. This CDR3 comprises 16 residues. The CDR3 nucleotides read TGCAGTGCTAGTTCGGACAGTGGAGCAACTAATGAAAAACTGTTTTTT. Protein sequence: CSASSDSGATNEKLFF.

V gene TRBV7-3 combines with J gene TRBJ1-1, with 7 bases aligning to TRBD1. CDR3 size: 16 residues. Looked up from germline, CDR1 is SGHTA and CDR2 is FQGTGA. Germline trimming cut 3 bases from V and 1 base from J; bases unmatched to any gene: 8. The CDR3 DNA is TGTGCCAGCAGCTTTTTACGCCGGGACAGGAACACTGAAGCTTTCTTT. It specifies CASSFLRRDRNTEAFF.

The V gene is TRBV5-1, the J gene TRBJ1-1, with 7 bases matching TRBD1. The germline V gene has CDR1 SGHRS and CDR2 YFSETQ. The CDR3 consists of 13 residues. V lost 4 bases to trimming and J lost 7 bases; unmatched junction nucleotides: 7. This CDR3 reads CASSPGTAVEAFF. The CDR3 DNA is TGCGCCAGCAGCCCCGGGACAGCCGTTGAAGCTTTCTTT.